Sequencing of this T cell receptor beta chain was carried out in a study of T cells in Graves' hyperthyroidism and ophthalmopathy. Study results and caveats: Most expanded thyroid clonotypes above 0.001 recurred in blood.

The ends lost 3 bases at V and 0 bases at J; junction bases unmatched: 23. Germline CDR1 SEHNR, CDR2 FQNEAQ (reference sequence). This CDR3 spans 23 amino acids. Authors of the study amplified TCR beta CDR3 regions from RNA transcripts. During a first-round RT-PCR of the TCR CDR3, the HTBI primer set was used. MiXCR, applied by TCRdb to the multiplex PCR reads, yields one record per CDR3 protein. The data contain about 410,000 distinct CDR3 sequences, roughly 14% of them singletons. Comment on this clonotype: Its matching antigen is unknown.

Ophthalmopathy cases met thresholds of Clinical Activity Score at least 3, NOSPECS grade at least 4 and duration under 3 months. The origin of this receptor is a man aged 18 to 30 with Graves' ophthalmopathy. Sequencing was done on a sample of blood. The chain combines TRBV7-9 with TRBJ1-1; 12 nucleotides align to TRBD1. The CDR3 is CASSFLSRDRGQCIILLNTEAFF. The CDR3 coding sequence is TGTGCCAGCAGCTTCCTGTCCCGGGACAGGGGGCAGTGTATCATCCTTTTGAACACTGAAGCTTTCTTT. The full variable domain, its missing parts supplied by reference TRBV7-9 and TRBJ1-1, is DTGVSQNPRHKITKRGQNVTFRCDPISEHNRLYWYRQTLGQGPEFLTYFQNEAQLEKSRLLSDRFSAERPKGSFSTLEIQRTEQGDSAMYLCASSFLSRDRGQCIILLNTEAFFGQGTRLTVV.